Following are 8 T cell receptor beta chains from one sample sequenced in a study of blood T cell repertoires in COVID-19. TCRdb's table, derived via immunoSEQ multiplex PCR, lists solely in-frame clones and lacks some. Of 50,000 or so clones listed, 83% are singletons. Sequences were obtained from peripheral blood. The receptors derive from a man aged 60 to 69 with active COVID-19.

The chain's CDR3 is CATSDPTPGNTIYF. As DNA, the CDR3 is TGTGCCACCAGTGATCCGACACCAGGAAACACCATATATTTT. This chain connects TRBV24-1 to TRBJ1-3; D call uncertain. In germline, CDR1 is KGHDR, CDR2 SFDVKD. The CDR3 loop spans 14 amino acids. V lost 3 bases, J lost 4 bases, and 9 bases lay in between.

The rearrangement joins TRBV25-1 to TRBJ1-6; TRBD1 matches at 10 bases. This CDR3 has 16 amino acids. V lost 7 bases to trimming and J lost 6 bases; unmatched junction nucleotides: 9. Germline V lookup: CDR1 MGHDK, CDR2 SYGVNS. DNA for the CDR3: TGTGCCAGCAAATCGACAGGGGGCCGTGTTAATTCACCCCTCCACTTT. Its translation is CASKSTGGRVNSPLHF.

V gene TRBV9 combines with J gene TRBJ1-4; 11 nucleotides align to TRBD1. Per germline, CDR1 SGDLS and CDR2 YYNGEE. The CDR3 loop spans 22 amino acids. J was trimmed by 2 bases and V by 1 base; bases with no gene match: 19. CDR3 sequence: CASSVPTFDRDRGITTNEKLFF. CDR3 sequence (DNA): TGTGCCAGCAGCGTACCCACTTTTGACCGGGACAGGGGGATTACTACTAATGAAAAACTGTTTTTT.

The chain couples TRBV4-1 to TRBJ1-1, with TRBD1 identical over 7 bases. V lost 4 bases to trimming and J lost 1 base; unmatched junction nucleotides: 6. Germline loops: CDR1 MGHRA, CDR2 YSYEKL. This CDR3 contains 15 residues. CDR3 sequence (DNA): TGCGCCAGCAGCCCCGGTCACAGGGGGAACACTGAAGCTTTCTTT. Its protein product is CASSPGHRGNTEAFF.

The J gene is TRBJ2-7, the V gene TRBV28; TRBD1 aligns across 7 bases. CDR3 length: 12 residues. Germline lookup yields CDR1 MDHEN and CDR2 SYDVKM. After removal of 6 bases from V and 5 bases from J, the junction contained 4 bases not matched to a gene. The CDR3 nucleotides are TGTGCCAGCAGGCCTACAGGGGACGAGCAGTACTTC. It translates to CASRPTGDEQYF.

This chain links TRBV18 with TRBJ1-2; 8 bases map to TRBD1. The trim removed 5 bases at V and 6 bases at J, leaving 5 bases unmatched. CDR1 and CDR2 (germline): KGHSH, LQKENI. The CDR3 is 13 residues long. CDR3 protein: CASSSPDRDGYTF. The DNA of the CDR3 is TGTGCCAGCTCATCGCCGGACAGGGATGGCTACACCTTC.

The chain has TRBV7-6 and TRBJ2-5; 9 nucleotides match TRBD1. Germline V gene lookup returns CDR1 SGHVS and CDR2 FNYEAQ. This CDR3 is built from 15 residues. The trim removed 5 bases at V and 5 bases at J, leaving 9 bases unmatched. The CDR3 protein is CASSPPYRGHETQYF. The CDR3 bases are TGTGCCAGCAGCCCGCCTTACAGGGGGCATGAGACCCAGTACTTC.

The chain carries TRBV5-6 and TRBJ1-1; no clear D. Germline-derived CDR1 and CDR2 are SGHDT and YYEEEE. This CDR3 comprises 16 residues. Trimming took 4 bases from V and 1 from J, leaving 17 bases between them. The CDR3 is CASSDGSVTPNTEAFF. The DNA for the CDR3 is TGTGCCAGCAGCGACGGGTCAGTTACACCGAACACTGAAGCTTTCTTT.